The present TCR beta chain was sequenced within a study of breast tumors, draining lymph nodes, adjacent tissues. V lost 0 bases to trimming and J lost 0 bases, with 18 bases between them. This CDR3 spans 20 amino acids. Germline-derived CDR1 and CDR2 are LNHNV and YYDKDF (reference sequence). TCRdb ran MiXCR on the multiplex PCR reads and lists one entry per CDR3 protein. The table records over 200,000 distinct CDR3 sequences, about 30% of them present only once. About this clonotype: The target antigen is unknown.

Axillary draining lymph nodes of breast cancer patients supplied the node samples. Whole-study findings and limits: Tumors had less TCR diversity than lymph nodes, more than nontumor tissue. Data only fit, rather than demonstrated, lymph node origin of most tumor T cells.

Sequenced sample: axillary lymph node tissue. The chain recombines TRBV15 with TRBJ1-6, with D tentatively TRBD1 (6 bases). The source of this sequence is a female donor with breast cancer. Some clones in this sample may be carry-over from other donors' samples. For the CDR3, the DNA is TGTGCCACCAGCAGAGAGGGACAAGGATTTCGGGGCTCCTATAATTCACCCCTCCACTTT. This sequence encodes CATSREGQGFRGSYNSPLHF.